Listed here are 4 T cell receptor beta chains from one sample, sequenced in a study of T-cell reconstitution after alpha-beta-depleted transplantation in children. It was with unique molecular identifiers that the TCRbeta library was prepared. TCRdb redid the calling of the PCR reads with MiXCR, one entry per CDR3 protein. The data contain 600,000 to 700,000 distinct CDR3 sequences, 16% of them singletons. The source was PBMCs from the stem cell graft donor, collected from the stem cell graft. These receptor sequences come from a human donor who donated a stem cell graft to a child with acute myeloid leukemia.

CDR3 in DNA: TGTGCCAGCTCCCAAGACAGGGGGCACCACAATGAGCAGTTCTTC. Protein: CASSQDRGHHNEQFF. This chain connects TRBV18 to TRBJ2-1; 10 nucleotides match TRBD1. The V and J ends lost 6 bases and 5 bases, in that order; junction bases with no gene match: 7. CDR1 KGHSH and CDR2 LQKENI come from the germline V gene. The CDR3 runs to 15 residues. The variable domain in full, with the rest retrieved from reference TRBV18 and TRBJ2-1, is NAGVMQNPRHLVRRRGQEARLRCSPMKGHSHVYWYRQLPEEGLKFMVYLQKENIIDESGMPKERFSAEFPKEGPSILRIQQVVRGDSAAYFCASSQDRGHHNEQFFGPGTRLTVL.

This clonotype was detected ten times or more. V and J are TRBV10-3 and TRBJ1-5; 7 bases map to TRBD1. Germline V gene data show CDR1 as ENHRY and CDR2 as SYGVKD. This CDR3 region has 16 residues. V lost 0 bases and J lost 5; bases outside the gene matches: 7. The CDR3 spells CAISESGRGGYQPQHF. CDR3 DNA sequence: TGTGCCATCAGTGAGTCAGGGAGAGGGGGCTATCAGCCCCAGCATTTT.

CDR3 residues: CASSESRARYNEQFF. The CDR3 DNA follows: TGCGCCAGCAGTGAGTCGAGAGCCCGGTACAATGAGCAGTTCTTC. J is TRBJ2-1 and V is TRBV10-2; D remains ambiguous. Germline CDR1 reads WSHSY; CDR2 reads SAAADI. This CDR3 comprises 15 residues. V was trimmed by 0 bases and J by 4 bases, leaving 10 bases between them.

This rearrangement joins TRBV20-1 to TRBJ1-2; 9 bases fit TRBD1. The CDR3 is 16 amino acids. CDR1 and CDR2 from the germline V gene are DFQATT and SNEGSKA (reference sequence). The V segment lost 3 bases and the J segment 0 bases; nucleotides outside the gene matches: 8. CDR3 sequence reads: CSASRTGVGTNYGYTF. DNA of the CDR3: TGCAGTGCTAGCCGGACAGGGGTTGGTACTAACTATGGCTACACCTTC.